This is a list of T cell receptor beta chains from one sample in a study of beta chain features in type 1 diabetes. Sequencing was performed with immunoSEQ multiplex PCR; in TCRdb, only in-frame clones are kept and a portion is missing. Of 300,000 to 450,000 clones in the sample, around 20% were seen once. Material: naive CD4+ T cells from blood. Receptors were obtained from a woman aged 18-29 years in good health. The CDR3 runs from the conserved cysteine through the conserved F or W. The D gene is left open where the match is weak. Clone size is stated in some rows and not others, as once, few, many or a class when expanded.

clone size	V gene	D gene	J gene	CDR3 protein
NA	TRBV29-1	NA	TRBJ1-1	CSVLMGGAGTEAFF
NA	TRBV30	TRBD2	TRBJ2-1	CAWRAGGPHNEQFF
NA	TRBV7-9	TRBD1	TRBJ2-7	CASSPGQGARDEQYF
few	TRBV30	TRBD2	TRBJ2-2	CAWSWDYRTGELFF
NA	TRBV2	NA	TRBJ1-2	CASSEQTSAYGYTF
NA	TRBV4-3	TRBD1	TRBJ1-1	CASSQAQGVNTEAFF
few	TRBV7-9	TRBD1	TRBJ2-1	CASSIHGTENNEQFF
few	TRBV29-1	TRBD2	TRBJ2-3	CSVELSGRATDTQYF
few	TRBV6-1	TRBD1	TRBJ2-5	CATNPLETGQETQYF
NA	TRBV6-5	NA	TRBJ2-4	CASSYSREDSQYF
few	TRBV19	TRBD2	TRBJ2-1	CASSRRTSGGWNEQFF
few	TRBV7-9	NA	TRBJ2-2	CASSLAGPWNTGELFF
NA	TRBV7-2	TRBD1	TRBJ1-1	CASSLGDRVTEAFF
NA	TRBV4-2	NA	TRBJ1-1	CASSQGVPEGTEAFF
few	TRBV19	TRBD2	TRBJ2-3	CASSMLAGSDTQYF
NA	TRBV9	TRBD2	TRBJ2-3	CASSVGSGRRADTQYF
NA	TRBV7-9	TRBD1	TRBJ1-1	CASSFQGAGNTEAFF
NA	TRBV29-1	TRBD2	TRBJ2-3	CSVQGRASGSLTGDTQYF
NA	TRBV7-3	NA	TRBJ1-1	CASSATGRGGYTEAFF
NA	TRBV29-1	TRBD2	TRBJ2-2	CSGGEGRAGELFF
few	TRBV19	TRBD1	TRBJ2-2	CASSGTGITGELFF
few	TRBV5-4	TRBD2	TRBJ2-7	CASSLYGGRAYEQYF
few	TRBV30	NA	TRBJ1-1	CAWIRTENTEAFF
few	TRBV2	NA	TRBJ2-1	CASSVLAASYNEQFF
few	TRBV5-4	NA	TRBJ1-1	CASSFGQRNTEAFF
few	TRBV28	NA	TRBJ1-2	CASSVSGERHGYTF
NA	TRBV30	NA	TRBJ2-2	CAWVGLTNTGELFF
few	TRBV7-2	NA	TRBJ1-1	CASSLAIGEVAFF
NA	TRBV4-1	NA	TRBJ1-1	CASSQAGVTEAFF
few	TRBV11-2	NA	TRBJ2-2	CASRAGISPSTGELFF
NA	TRBV2	NA	TRBJ2-7	CASSEELRGMYEQYF
NA	TRBV4-3	TRBD1	TRBJ1-2	CASSQGPGQGNYGYTF
few	TRBV7-2	TRBD1	TRBJ2-7	CASSSQGVRYEQYF
few	TRBV4-1	TRBD1	TRBJ2-1	CASSQTGTGGNEQFF
NA	TRBV29-1	NA	TRBJ2-5	CSVALEAGETQYF
NA	TRBV25-1	NA	TRBJ1-2	CASKGRQGYYGYTF
NA	TRBV4-2	TRBD2	TRBJ2-1	CASSLKRESYNEQFF
few	TRBV11-2	NA	TRBJ1-2	CASSLDPGLGYTF
NA	TRBV30	TRBD1	TRBJ2-5	CAWSRTGQETQYF
NA	TRBV29-1	NA	TRBJ1-3	CSVAQVSGNTIYF
NA	TRBV30	NA	TRBJ2-3	CAWSVSGLRDTQYF
few	TRBV15	TRBD1	TRBJ1-2	CATSSSLAGGFGYTF
NA	TRBV11-2	NA	TRBJ1-3	CASSPLQGSGNTIYF